The 13 T cell receptor beta chains in this list originate from one sample, sequenced in a study of T-cell reconstitution after alpha-beta-depleted transplantation in children. Researchers prepared the TCRbeta library using unique molecular identifiers, the study reports. TCRdb itself ran the PCR reads through MiXCR, one entry per CDR3 protein. This sample yields almost 250,000 distinct CDR3 sequences, of which about 25% are seen a single time; around 2.5% belongs to the top ten. The source material was PBMCs, sampled before TCRalphabeta/CD19-depleted stem cell transplant. The receptors derive from a girl aged 2 to 10 with Fanconi anemia, due to receive a stem cell transplant.

This chain uses TRBV20-1 with TRBJ2-4; unclear D gene. V shed 3 bases and J shed 6 bases, with 9 bases lying between them. Germline CDR1 and CDR2: DFQATT and SNEGSKA (reference sequence). The CDR3 has 12 residues. The CDR3 reads CSASVQTNIQYF. The CDR3, as DNA: TGCAGTGCTAGCGTGCAGACAAACATTCAGTACTTC.

The table lists this clonotype with a few counts. The chain is built from TRBV29-1 and TRBJ2-1, with 9 bases that match TRBD2. The V and J ends lost 6 bases and 7 bases, in that order; junction bases with no gene match: 16. The CDR3 runs 16 residues. CDR1 is SQVTM and CDR2 is ANQGSEA in the germline V gene. CDR3: CSVETPSGVAENEQFF. The CDR3 DNA follows: TGCAGCGTCGAAACCCCTAGCGGGGTGGCTGAGAATGAGCAGTTCTTC.

The chain recombines TRBV4-2 with TRBJ1-4, with D possibly TRBD1 on 6 matching bases. This CDR3 is 14 amino acids long. Germline V gives CDR1 LGHNA, CDR2 YNFKEQ. V was trimmed by 3 bases and J by 8 bases, leaving 13 bases between them. This CDR3 is CASSHRGGREKLFF. CDR3 bases: TGTGCCAGCAGCCACAGGGGCGGGAGAGAAAAACTGTTTTTT.

CDR3 DNA: TGTGCCAGCAGTCCTCCGAATGGACCCGTCGGAGAGACCCAGTACTTC. The encoded protein is CASSPPNGPVGETQYF. The V call is TRBV28, the J call TRBJ2-5; no clear D. From germline, CDR1 is MDHEN and CDR2 SYDVKM. The CDR3 consists of 16 residues. Trimming took off 5 bases at V and 4 bases at J, with 20 bases between the two ends.

This chain links TRBV14 with TRBJ2-7; D is undetermined. The CDR3 spans 13 residues. The germline V and J ends were trimmed by 6 bases and 6 bases, with 15 bases remaining between them. Per the germline V gene, CDR1 is SGHDN and CDR2 is FVKESK. This CDR3 reads CASSYTHWGEQYF. CDR3 bases: TGTGCCAGCAGTTACACGCATTGGGGCGAGCAGTACTTC. The variable domain in full, completed from reference TRBV14 and TRBJ2-7, reads EAGVTQFPSHSVIEKGQTVTLRCDPISGHDNLYWYRRVMGKEIKFLLHFVKESKQDESGMPNNRFLAERTGGTYSTLKVQPAELEDSGVYFCASSYTHWGEQYFGPGTRLTVT.

This clonotype was recorded many times. The chain recombines TRBV24-1 with TRBJ1-2; TRBD1 agrees at 9 bases. Germline V gene sequence: CDR1 KGHDR, CDR2 SFDVKD. Trimming took 6 bases from V and 1 from J; bases not matched to a gene: 5. The CDR3 is 15 residues long. The CDR3 sequence: CATSTPGQGNYGYTF. The CDR3 nucleotides read TGTGCCACCAGTACTCCGGGACAGGGTAACTATGGCTACACCTTC.

This clonotype showed up many times. The chain carries TRBV7-6 and TRBJ2-1; D call uncertain. V was trimmed by 5 bases and J by 6 bases, leaving 11 bases between them. Germline CDR1 is SGHVS and CDR2 is FNYEAQ. The CDR3 has 13 residues. CDR3 sequence: CASSPSRSNEQFF. Written as DNA, the CDR3 is TGTGCCAGCAGCCCCTCTCGGAGCAATGAGCAGTTCTTC.

J is TRBJ1-1 and V is TRBV20-1; TRBD1 might be the D (5 bases). Trimming pared 0 bases from V and 7 bases from J, leaving 15 bases between. The germline CDR1 and CDR2 sequences are DFQATT and SNEGSKA (reference sequence). The CDR3 is 14 residues long. The CDR3 protein is CSARDYWKQVEAFF. The CDR3 DNA sequence: TGCAGTGCTAGAGATTATTGGAAACAGGTTGAAGCTTTCTTT.

V and J are TRBV4-1 and TRBJ2-7; D is uncertain. V lost 0 bases, J lost 3 bases, and 12 bases lay in between. Germline-derived CDR1 and CDR2 are MGHRA and YSYEKL. The CDR3 consists of 15 residues. The CDR3 loop reads CASSQERRAIYEQYF. CDR3 in DNA: TGCGCCAGCAGCCAAGAACGTCGGGCTATCTACGAGCAGTACTTC.

This clonotype has at least ten counts. The rearrangement links TRBV12-3 or TRBV12-4 to TRBJ2-5, with D possibly matching TRBD2 (7 bases). V dropped 3 bases and J dropped 4 bases, with 15 bases sitting between them. This CDR3 is built from 15 residues. The CDR3 DNA reads TGTGCCAGCAGTTTGGCCGGGGGGCCTGGAGAGACCCAGTACTTC. Its translation: CASSLAGGPGETQYF.

This clonotype was detected ten times or more. The CDR3 region is CATSRVPQQGIDTQYF. The CDR3, as DNA: TGTGCCACCAGCAGAGTGCCCCAACAGGGAATAGATACGCAGTATTTT. The V and J genes are TRBV15 and TRBJ2-3, with D perhaps TRBD1 (6 bases). The CDR3 runs to 16 residues. V gave up 1 base and J gave up 5 bases, with 16 bases separating them. CDR1 and CDR2 (germline): LNHNV, YYDKDF (reference sequence).

This chain joins TRBV20-1 and TRBJ2-5; D not certain. The CDR3 totals 12 residues. CDR1 and CDR2 from the germline V gene are DFQATT and SNEGSKA (reference sequence). V lost 0 bases to trimming and J lost 5 bases, with 7 bases between them. The CDR3: CSARDLGETQYF. CDR3 nucleotides: TGCAGTGCTAGAGATTTAGGGGAGACCCAGTACTTC.

This clonotype was detected only a few times. V usage is TRBV20-1 and J usage is TRBJ2-3; 10 nucleotides match TRBD1. This CDR3 is 16 amino acids long. After removal of 0 bases from V and 5 bases from J, the junction contained 8 bases not matched to a gene. Germline V gene data show CDR1 as DFQATT and CDR2 as SNEGSKA (reference sequence). The DNA for the CDR3 is TGCAGTGCTAGAGACTACGGGACAGGGGCGGGAGATACGCAGTATTTT. It specifies CSARDYGTGAGDTQYF.